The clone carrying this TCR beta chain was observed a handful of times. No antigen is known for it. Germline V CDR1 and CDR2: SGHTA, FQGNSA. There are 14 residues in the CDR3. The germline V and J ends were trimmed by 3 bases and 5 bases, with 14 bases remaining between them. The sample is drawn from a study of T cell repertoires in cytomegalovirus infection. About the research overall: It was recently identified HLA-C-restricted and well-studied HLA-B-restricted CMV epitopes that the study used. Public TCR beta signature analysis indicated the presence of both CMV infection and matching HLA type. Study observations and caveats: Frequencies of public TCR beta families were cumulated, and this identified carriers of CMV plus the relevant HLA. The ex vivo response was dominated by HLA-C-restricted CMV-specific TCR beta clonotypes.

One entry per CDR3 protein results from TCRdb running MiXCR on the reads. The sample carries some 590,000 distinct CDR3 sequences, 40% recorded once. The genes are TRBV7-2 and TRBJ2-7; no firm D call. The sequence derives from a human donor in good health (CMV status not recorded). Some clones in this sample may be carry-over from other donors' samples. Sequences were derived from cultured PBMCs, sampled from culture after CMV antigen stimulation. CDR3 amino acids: CASSFDYLDHEQYF. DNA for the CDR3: TGTGCCAGCAGCTTCGATTACCTCGACCACGAGCAGTACTTC.